A selection of T cell receptor beta chains follows, all from one sample in a study of cytomegalovirus exposure and HLA in healthy donors. Sequenced by immunoSEQ multiplex PCR; TCRdb stores in-frame clones only, minus some. In the table there are 150,000 or so clones, about 69% of which are singletons. Sequencing was carried out using PBMCs. All receptors derive from a human donor in good health. Each CDR3 is given with its conserved first and last residue. The order of the fields is D gene, V gene, J gene, clone size, CDR3 protein, CDR3 DNA. The D gene is left open where the match is weak. A clone size is listed for some rows: how often the clone was seen (once, few, many), or a class if it is expanded.

d_call: TRBD1; v_call: TRBV6-1; j_call: TRBJ2-6; clone_size: once; cdr3_aa: CASGTGAGANVLTF; cdr3_nt: TGTGCCAGCGGGACAGGGGCTGGGGCCAACGTCCTGACTTTC
d_call: TRBD2; v_call: TRBV6-1; j_call: TRBJ2-1; clone_size: -; cdr3_aa: CASSGTSGHYNEQFF; cdr3_nt: TGTGCCAGCAGTGGGACTAGCGGACACTACAATGAGCAGTTCTTC
d_call: TRBD1; v_call: TRBV29-1; j_call: TRBJ1-2; clone_size: -; cdr3_aa: CSVERGQGLYGYTF; cdr3_nt: TGCAGCGTTGAACGAGGACAGGGACTCTATGGCTACACCTTC
d_call: TRBD1; v_call: TRBV28; j_call: TRBJ1-1; clone_size: -; cdr3_aa: CASSQTGEASGNTEAFF; cdr3_nt: TGTGCCAGCAGCCAAACAGGGGAGGCCTCGGGGAACACTGAAGCTTTCTTT
d_call: TRBD1; v_call: TRBV4-2; j_call: TRBJ2-7; clone_size: few; cdr3_aa: CASSPGTGSSEQYF; cdr3_nt: TGTGCCAGCAGCCCCGGGACAGGGAGTTCCGAGCAGTACTTC
d_call: TRBD2; v_call: TRBV9; j_call: TRBJ2-3; clone_size: few; cdr3_aa: CASSYTSGGLTDTQYF; cdr3_nt: TGTGCCAGCAGCTACACCAGCGGGGGTCTCACAGATACGCAGTATTTT
d_call: -; v_call: TRBV9; j_call: TRBJ2-3; clone_size: -; cdr3_aa: CASSVAPGVDTQYF; cdr3_nt: TGTGCCAGCAGCGTAGCCCCAGGGGTAGATACGCAGTATTTT
d_call: -; v_call: TRBV7-6; j_call: TRBJ2-5; clone_size: -; cdr3_aa: CASSLVPGPVGETQYF; cdr3_nt: TGTGCCAGCAGCTTGGTTCCAGGGCCCGTAGGTGAGACCCAGTACTTC
d_call: TRBD1; v_call: TRBV10-3; j_call: TRBJ2-5; clone_size: -; cdr3_aa: CAISEGTVQETQYF; cdr3_nt: TGTGCCATCAGTGAGGGGACAGTACAAGAGACCCAGTACTTC
d_call: TRBD1; v_call: TRBV13; j_call: TRBJ2-7; clone_size: -; cdr3_aa: CASRAGTGVSEQYF; cdr3_nt: TGTGCCAGCAGGGCGGGGACAGGGGTCTCCGAGCAGTACTTC
d_call: TRBD1; v_call: TRBV19; j_call: TRBJ1-1; clone_size: -; cdr3_aa: CASNQGQGAFTEAFF; cdr3_nt: TGTGCCAGTAACCAAGGACAGGGGGCTTTCACTGAAGCTTTCTTT
d_call: -; v_call: TRBV25-1; j_call: TRBJ2-1; clone_size: -; cdr3_aa: CASSEYILLGQYNEQFF; cdr3_nt: TGTGCCAGCAGTGAATATATTTTGTTGGGGCAGTACAATGAGCAGTTCTTC
d_call: TRBD2; v_call: TRBV4-1; j_call: TRBJ2-7; clone_size: -; cdr3_aa: CASSQSGGVSYEQYF; cdr3_nt: TGCGCCAGCAGCCAAAGCGGGGGGGTCTCCTACGAGCAGTACTTC
d_call: -; v_call: TRBV6-5; j_call: TRBJ2-1; clone_size: -; cdr3_aa: CASSSLVGGLVEQFF; cdr3_nt: TGTGCCAGCAGTAGTCTTGTGGGGGGGCTCGTGGAGCAGTTCTTC
d_call: TRBD1; v_call: TRBV5-4; j_call: TRBJ1-6; clone_size: -; cdr3_aa: CASSFRDSYNSPLHF; cdr3_nt: TGTGCCAGCAGCTTCCGGGACAGTTATAATTCACCCCTCCACTTT
d_call: -; v_call: TRBV28; j_call: TRBJ2-7; clone_size: -; cdr3_aa: CASSRPLENNEQYF; cdr3_nt: TGTGCCAGCAGCCGCCCCCTAGAGAATAACGAGCAGTACTTC
d_call: -; v_call: TRBV7-8; j_call: TRBJ2-7; clone_size: -; cdr3_aa: CASSFQGRFDEQYF; cdr3_nt: TGTGCCAGCAGCTTCCAGGGTAGATTCGACGAGCAGTACTTC
d_call: -; v_call: TRBV19; j_call: TRBJ2-1; clone_size: -; cdr3_aa: CASSIPPSTSYNEQFF; cdr3_nt: TGTGCCAGTAGTATCCCCCCTAGCACGTCCTACAATGAGCAGTTCTTC
d_call: TRBD2; v_call: TRBV14; j_call: TRBJ2-5; clone_size: once; cdr3_aa: CASQRGLEETQYF; cdr3_nt: TGTGCCAGCCAGCGGGGGCTCGAAGAGACCCAGTACTTC
d_call: TRBD1; v_call: TRBV7-8; j_call: TRBJ1-5; clone_size: -; cdr3_aa: CASSNADRGQWFQPQHF; cdr3_nt: TGTGCCAGCAGCAACGCAGACAGGGGTCAATGGTTTCAGCCCCAGCATTTT
d_call: -; v_call: TRBV30; j_call: TRBJ1-2; clone_size: -; cdr3_aa: CAWARSANYGYTF; cdr3_nt: TGTGCCTGGGCCCGCTCAGCTAACTATGGCTACACCTTC
d_call: TRBD2; v_call: TRBV7-2; j_call: TRBJ2-2; clone_size: few; cdr3_aa: CASSLLAGATGELFF; cdr3_nt: TGTGCCAGCAGCTTACTAGCGGGGGCGACCGGGGAGCTGTTTTTT
d_call: -; v_call: TRBV2; j_call: TRBJ1-5; clone_size: -; cdr3_aa: CASRGQASNQPQHF; cdr3_nt: TGTGCCAGCAGGGGCCAGGCTAGCAATCAGCCCCAGCATTTT
d_call: -; v_call: TRBV19; j_call: TRBJ2-6; clone_size: once; cdr3_aa: CASSVGLGANVLTF; cdr3_nt: TGTGCCAGTAGTGTGGGGCTCGGGGCCAACGTCCTGACTTTC
d_call: TRBD1; v_call: TRBV27; j_call: TRBJ1-3; clone_size: -; cdr3_aa: CASSRDRASGDTIYF; cdr3_nt: TGTGCCAGCAGTCGGGACAGGGCGTCCGGAGACACCATATATTTT